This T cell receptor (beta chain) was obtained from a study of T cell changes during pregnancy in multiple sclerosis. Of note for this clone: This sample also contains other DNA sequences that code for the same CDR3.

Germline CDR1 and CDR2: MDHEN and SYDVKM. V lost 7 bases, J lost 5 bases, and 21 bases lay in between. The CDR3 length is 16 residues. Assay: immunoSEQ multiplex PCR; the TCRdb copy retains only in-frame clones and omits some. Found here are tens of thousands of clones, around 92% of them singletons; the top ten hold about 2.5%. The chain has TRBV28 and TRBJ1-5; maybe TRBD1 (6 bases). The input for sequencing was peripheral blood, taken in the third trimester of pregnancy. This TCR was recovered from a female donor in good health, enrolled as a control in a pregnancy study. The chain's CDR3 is CASTTSPTGPDQPQHF. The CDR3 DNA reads TGTGCCAGCACAACATCCCCAACAGGGCCCGATCAGCCCCAGCATTTT. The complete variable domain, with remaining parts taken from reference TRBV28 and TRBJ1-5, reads DVKVTQSSRYLVKRTGEKVFLECVQDMDHENMFWYRQDPGLGLRLIYFSYDVKMKEKGDIPEGYSVSREKKERFSLILESASTNQTSMYLCASTTSPTGPDQPQHFGDGTRLSIL.